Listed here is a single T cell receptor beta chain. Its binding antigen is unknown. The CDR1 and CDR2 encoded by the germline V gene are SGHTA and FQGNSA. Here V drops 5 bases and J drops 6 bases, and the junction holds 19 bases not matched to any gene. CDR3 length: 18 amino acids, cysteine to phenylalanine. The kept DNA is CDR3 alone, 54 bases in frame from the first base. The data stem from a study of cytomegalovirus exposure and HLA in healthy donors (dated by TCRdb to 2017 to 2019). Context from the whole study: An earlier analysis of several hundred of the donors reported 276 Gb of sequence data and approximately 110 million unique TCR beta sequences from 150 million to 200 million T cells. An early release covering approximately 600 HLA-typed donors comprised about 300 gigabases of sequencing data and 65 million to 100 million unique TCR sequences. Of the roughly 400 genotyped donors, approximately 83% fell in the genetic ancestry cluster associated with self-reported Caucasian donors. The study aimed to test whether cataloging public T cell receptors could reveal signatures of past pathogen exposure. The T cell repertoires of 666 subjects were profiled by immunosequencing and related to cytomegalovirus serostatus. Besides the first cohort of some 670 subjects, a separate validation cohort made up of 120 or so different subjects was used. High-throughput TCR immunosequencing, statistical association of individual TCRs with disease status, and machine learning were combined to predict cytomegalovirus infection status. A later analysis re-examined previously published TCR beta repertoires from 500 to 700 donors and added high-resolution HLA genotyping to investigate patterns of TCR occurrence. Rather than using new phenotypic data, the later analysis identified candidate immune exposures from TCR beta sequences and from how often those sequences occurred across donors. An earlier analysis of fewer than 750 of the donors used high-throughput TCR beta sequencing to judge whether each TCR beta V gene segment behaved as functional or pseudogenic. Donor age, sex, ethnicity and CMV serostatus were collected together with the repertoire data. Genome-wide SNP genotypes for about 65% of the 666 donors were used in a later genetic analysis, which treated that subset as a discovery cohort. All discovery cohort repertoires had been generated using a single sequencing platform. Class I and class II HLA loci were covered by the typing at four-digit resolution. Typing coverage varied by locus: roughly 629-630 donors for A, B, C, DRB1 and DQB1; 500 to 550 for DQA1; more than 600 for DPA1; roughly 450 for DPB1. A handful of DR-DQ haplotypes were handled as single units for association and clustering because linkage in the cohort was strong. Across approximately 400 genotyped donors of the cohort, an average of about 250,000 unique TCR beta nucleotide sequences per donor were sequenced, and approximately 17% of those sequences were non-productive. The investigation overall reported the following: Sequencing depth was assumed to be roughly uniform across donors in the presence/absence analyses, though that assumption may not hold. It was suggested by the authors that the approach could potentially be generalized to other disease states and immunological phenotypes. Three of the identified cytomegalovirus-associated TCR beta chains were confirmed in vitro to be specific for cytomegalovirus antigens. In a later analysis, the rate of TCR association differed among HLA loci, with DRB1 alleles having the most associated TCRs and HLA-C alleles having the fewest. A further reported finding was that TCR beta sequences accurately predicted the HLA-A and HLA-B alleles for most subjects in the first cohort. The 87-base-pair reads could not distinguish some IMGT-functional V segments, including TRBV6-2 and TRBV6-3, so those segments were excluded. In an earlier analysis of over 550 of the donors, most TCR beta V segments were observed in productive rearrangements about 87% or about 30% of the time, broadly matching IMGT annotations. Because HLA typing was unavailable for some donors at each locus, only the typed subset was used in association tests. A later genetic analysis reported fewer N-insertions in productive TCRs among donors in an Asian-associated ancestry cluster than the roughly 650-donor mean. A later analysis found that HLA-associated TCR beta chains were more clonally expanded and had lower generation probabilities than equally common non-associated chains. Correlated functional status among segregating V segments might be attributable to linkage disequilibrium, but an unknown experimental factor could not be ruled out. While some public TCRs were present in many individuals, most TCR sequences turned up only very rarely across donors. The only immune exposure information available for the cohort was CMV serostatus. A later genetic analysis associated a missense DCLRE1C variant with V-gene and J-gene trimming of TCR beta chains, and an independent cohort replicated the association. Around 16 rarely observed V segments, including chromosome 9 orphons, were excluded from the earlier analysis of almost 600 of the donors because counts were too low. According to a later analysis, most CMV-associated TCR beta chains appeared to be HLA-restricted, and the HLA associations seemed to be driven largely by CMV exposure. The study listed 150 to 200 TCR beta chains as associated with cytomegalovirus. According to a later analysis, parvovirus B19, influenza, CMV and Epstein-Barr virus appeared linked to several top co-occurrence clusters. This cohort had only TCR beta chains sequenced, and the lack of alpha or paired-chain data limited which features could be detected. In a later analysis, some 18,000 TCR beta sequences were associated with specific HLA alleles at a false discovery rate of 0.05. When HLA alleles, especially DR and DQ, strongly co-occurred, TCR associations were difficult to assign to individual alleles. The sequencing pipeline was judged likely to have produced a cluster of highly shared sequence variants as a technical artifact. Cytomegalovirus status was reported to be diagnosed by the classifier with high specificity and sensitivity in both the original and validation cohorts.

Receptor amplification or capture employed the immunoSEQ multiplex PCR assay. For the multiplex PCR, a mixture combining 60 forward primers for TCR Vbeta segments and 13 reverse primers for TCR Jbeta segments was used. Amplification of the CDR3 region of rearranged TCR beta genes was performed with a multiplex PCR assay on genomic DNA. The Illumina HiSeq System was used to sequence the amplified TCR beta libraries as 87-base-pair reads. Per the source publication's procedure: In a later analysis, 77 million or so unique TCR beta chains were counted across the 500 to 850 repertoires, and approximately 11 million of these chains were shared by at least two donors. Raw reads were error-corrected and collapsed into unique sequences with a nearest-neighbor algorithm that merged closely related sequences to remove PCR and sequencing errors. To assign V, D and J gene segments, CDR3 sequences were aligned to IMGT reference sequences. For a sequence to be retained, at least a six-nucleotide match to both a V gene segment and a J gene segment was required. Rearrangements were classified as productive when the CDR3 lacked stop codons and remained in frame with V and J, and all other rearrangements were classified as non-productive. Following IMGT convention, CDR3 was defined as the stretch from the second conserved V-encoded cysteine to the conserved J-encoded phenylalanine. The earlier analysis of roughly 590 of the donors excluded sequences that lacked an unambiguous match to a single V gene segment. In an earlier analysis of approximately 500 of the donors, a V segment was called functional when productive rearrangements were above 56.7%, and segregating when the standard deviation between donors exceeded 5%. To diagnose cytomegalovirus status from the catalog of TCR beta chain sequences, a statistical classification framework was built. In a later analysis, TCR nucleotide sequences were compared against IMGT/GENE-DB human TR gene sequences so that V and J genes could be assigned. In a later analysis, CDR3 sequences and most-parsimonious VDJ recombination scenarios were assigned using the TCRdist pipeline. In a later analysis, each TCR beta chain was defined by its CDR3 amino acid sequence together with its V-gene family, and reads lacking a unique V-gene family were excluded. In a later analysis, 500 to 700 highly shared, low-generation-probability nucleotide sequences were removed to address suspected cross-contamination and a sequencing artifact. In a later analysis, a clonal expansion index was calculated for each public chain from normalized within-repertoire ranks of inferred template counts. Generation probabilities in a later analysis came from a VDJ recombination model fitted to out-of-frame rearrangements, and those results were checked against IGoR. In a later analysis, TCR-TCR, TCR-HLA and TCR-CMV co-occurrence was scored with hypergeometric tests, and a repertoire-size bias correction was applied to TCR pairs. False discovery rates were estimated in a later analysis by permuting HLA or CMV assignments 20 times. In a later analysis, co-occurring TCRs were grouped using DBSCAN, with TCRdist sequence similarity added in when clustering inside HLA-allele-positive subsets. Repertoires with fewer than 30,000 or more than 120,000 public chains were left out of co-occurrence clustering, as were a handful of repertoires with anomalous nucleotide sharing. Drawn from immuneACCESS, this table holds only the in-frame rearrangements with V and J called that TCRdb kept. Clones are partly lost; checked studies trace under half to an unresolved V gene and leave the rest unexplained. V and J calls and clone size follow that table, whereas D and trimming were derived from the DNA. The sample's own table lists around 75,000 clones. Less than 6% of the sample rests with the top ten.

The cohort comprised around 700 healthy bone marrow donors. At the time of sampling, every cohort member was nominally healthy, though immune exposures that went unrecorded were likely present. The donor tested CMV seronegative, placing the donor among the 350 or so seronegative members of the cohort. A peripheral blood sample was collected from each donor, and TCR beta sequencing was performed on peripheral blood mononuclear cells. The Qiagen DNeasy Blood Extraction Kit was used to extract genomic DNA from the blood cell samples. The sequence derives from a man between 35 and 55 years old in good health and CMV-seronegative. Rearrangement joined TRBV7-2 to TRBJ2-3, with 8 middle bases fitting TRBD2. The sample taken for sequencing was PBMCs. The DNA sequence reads TGTGCCAGCAGCCGTATGTATTTTGGGACTAGGGGCAAGGATACGCAGTATTTT. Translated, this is CASSRMYFGTRGKDTQYF.